The source of this T cell receptor (beta chain) is a study of OX40 agonist ivuxolimab in advanced cancers. Study information: Of the participants, over 30% had some prior anti-PD-1, anti-PD-L1 or anti-CTLA-4 therapy, which was allowed.

V was cut by 4 bases and J by 2 bases, with 15 bases left in between. CDR1 is SGHRS and CDR2 is YFSETQ in the germline V gene. This CDR3 is 16 amino acids long. Assay: immunoSEQ multiplex PCR; the TCRdb copy retains only in-frame clones and omits some. The sample carries about 38,000 clones, roughly 80% recorded once. This clonotype originated in an adult with an advanced solid tumor such as melanoma, head and neck, liver or kidney cancer. Sequencing used CD4+ or CD8+ T cells sorted from blood, obtained in a trial of the OX40 agonist ivuxolimab. The rearrangement links TRBV5-1 to TRBJ2-2; tentative D call: TRBD2 (6 bases). CDR3 sequence reads: CASSLAGTFNTGELFF. The CDR3 DNA is TGCGCCAGCAGCCTAGCCGGGACTTTCAACACCGGGGAGCTGTTTTTT.